The 23 T cell receptor beta chains given below trace back to one sample, sequenced in a study of Graves' ophthalmopathy and Graves' hyperthyroidism (dated by TCRdb to 2016 to 2019). Data came from an Illumina HiSeq 2000. TCR beta CDR3 regions were amplified from RNA transcripts for repertoire sequencing. A first-round RT-PCR used HTBI primers with the Qiagen OneStep RT-PCR kit, followed by a second-round multiplex PCR, size selection and purification. TCRdb reprocessed the public reads (quality trimming at Q25 with fastp, clone calling with MiXCR) and kept in-frame beta chains. Rows with one shared CDR3 protein collapse into an entry with the most common genes and DNA. This sample comprises a few hundred thousand distinct CDR3 sequences, 17% of them detected only once. Roughly 2.3% of the sample lies in the top ten. The sequenced sample consisted of peripheral blood. The receptors stem from an adult woman with stable Graves' hyperthyroidism.

This clonotype was seen only a few times. The V and J genes are TRBV12-3 or TRBV12-4 and TRBJ1-1, with TRBD1 matching over 8 bases. The CDR3 has 16 residues. V was pared by 2 bases and J by 3 bases, with 8 bases of the junction left unmatched. In DNA form, the CDR3 reads TGTGCCAGCAGTTTAAGGGGGGGACAGGAGGACACTGAAGCTTTCTTT. It encodes CASSLRGGQEDTEAFF.

As to this clonotype: A clone one base away is much larger, so this may be a read error. The V gene is TRBV6-1, the J gene TRBJ1-1; D ambiguous. Germline loops: CDR1 MNHNS, CDR2 SASEGT. The CDR3 is 12 residues long. CDR3: CASIGMTTEACF. The CDR3, as DNA: TGTGCCAGCATTGGGATGACCACTGAAGCTTGCTTT.

In its sample, this clonotype was seen many times. V is TRBV6-2 or TRBV6-3 and J is TRBJ2-7; 7 nucleotides line up with TRBD2. In germline, CDR1 is MNHEY, CDR2 SVGEGT. CDR3 length equals 17 residues. V dropped 4 bases and J dropped 3; count of bases not matched to a gene: 15. CDR3 sequence: CASSSPGRARSFYEQYF. CDR3 bases: TGTGCCAGCAGTTCCCCGGGGAGGGCTAGGAGTTTCTACGAGCAGTACTTC.

V gene TRBV12-3 or TRBV12-4 combines with J gene TRBJ2-5, with 7 bases identical to TRBD2. Unmatched junction bases numbered 6, after V lost 5 bases and J lost 3 bases. There are 14 residues in the CDR3. The CDR3 DNA reads as TGTGCCAGCAGTGACCCGGGGGGTAAAGAGACCCAGTACTTC. It yields the protein CASSDPGGKETQYF.

This clonotype was observed a few times. V usage is TRBV28 and J usage is TRBJ1-6; D remains unclear. The germline V gene encodes CDR1 MDHEN and CDR2 SYDVKM. This CDR3 has 14 residues. V shed 3 bases and J shed 8 bases, with 11 bases lying between them. CDR3 protein: CASSLAHGDSPLHF. The CDR3 DNA is TGTGCCAGCAGTTTGGCTCATGGAGATTCACCCCTCCACTTT.

The J gene is TRBJ2-5, the V gene TRBV28; 8 bases align to TRBD2. The CDR3 sequence is 15 residues long. V lost 5 bases and J lost 2; bases outside the gene matches: 7. Germline V CDR1 and CDR2: MDHEN, SYDVKM. The CDR3 DNA follows: TGTGCCAGCAGTGCCCTAGCGGGCCCACAAGAGACCCAGTACTTC. It is translated as CASSALAGPQETQYF.

This clonotype was picked up one time. The chain combines TRBV5-1 with TRBJ2-7; 9 bases agree with TRBD2. Germline loops: CDR1 SGHRS, CDR2 YFSETQ. Trimming removed 0 bases from V and 6 bases from J; junction bases left unmatched: 10. This CDR3 contains 16 residues. DNA for the CDR3: TGCGCCAGCAGCTTGGGGTTAGCGGGAGCCCGATCCGAGCAGTACTTC. Amino acids: CASSLGLAGARSEQYF.

This clonotype came up many times. A read error may account for a junction end that differs from germline. V is TRBV11-2 and J is TRBJ2-4, with D perhaps TRBD1 or TRBD2 (5 bases each). This CDR3 contains 15 residues. Germline V gene sequence: CDR1 SGHAT, CDR2 FQNNGV. DNA for the CDR3: TGTGCCAGCAGCCCGGGACCCGCAGAGGTAGACATTAAGTACTTC. Its protein is CASSPGPAEVDIKYF.

This clonotype was counted a few times. CDR3 DNA: TGTGCCAGCAGCTCCCCATCAACGGGACAAGGCTATGGCTACACCTTC. It codes for CASSSPSTGQGYGYTF. This chain connects TRBV11-1 to TRBJ1-2; D possibly corresponds to TRBD1 (6 bases). CDR3 size: 16 residues. Trimming pared 4 bases from V and 4 bases from J, leaving 19 bases between. Germline V lookup: CDR1 SGHAT, CDR2 FQDESV (reference sequence).

This clonotype was observed at least ten times. The chain couples TRBV7-8 to TRBJ2-5, with no clear D. This CDR3 has 15 residues. The V end was cut by 2 bases, the J end by 1 base, with 11 bases between. CDR1 is SGHVS, CDR2 FQNEAQ, per germline. CDR3 in amino acids: CASSLLRSSQETQYF. The CDR3 DNA sequence: TGTGCCAGCAGCTTACTCCGGAGTAGCCAAGAGACCCAGTACTTC.

This clonotype was counted at least ten times. The J gene is TRBJ2-2, the V gene TRBV12-3 or TRBV12-4; D unresolved. V was clipped by 8 bases and J by 6 bases, with 16 bases between them. This CDR3 is 14 amino acids long. The CDR3 region is CASYFGVWAGELFF. The CDR3 DNA sequence: TGTGCCAGCTATTTCGGAGTGTGGGCCGGGGAGCTGTTTTTT.

The rearrangement joins TRBV7-2 to TRBJ1-1; the D gene is possibly TRBD1 (5 bases). V lost 5 bases and J 5 bases, leaving 12 bases between the germline ends. The CDR3 consists of 13 residues. From germline, CDR1 is SGHTA and CDR2 FQGNSA. In DNA, the CDR3 is TGTGCCAGCAGCCAGGGTCAGAGAACTGAAGCTTTCTTT. Its translation: CASSQGQRTEAFF.

This clonotype was recorded at least ten times. This chain links TRBV6-2 or TRBV6-3 with TRBJ2-7; D uncertain. The CDR3 consists of 14 residues. V lost 2 bases to trimming and J lost 2 bases, with 10 bases between them. The V gene's germline CDR1 is MNHEY and CDR2 SVGEGT. The CDR3 DNA reads as TGTGCCAGCAGTTACGAGAGATACCCCTACGAGCAGTACTTC. Amino acid sequence: CASSYERYPYEQYF.

This clonotype was seen at least ten times. The CDR3 bases are TGTGCTAGTGGTTTGGCATTAGGGTTGTGGGCTAGCAATCAGCCCCAGCATTTT. Translated, it gives CASGLALGLWASNQPQHF. The gene calls are TRBV12-5 and TRBJ1-5; the D is unclear. The CDR3 is 18 residues long. The germline gives CDR1 LGHNT, CDR2 FRNRAP. Trimming removed 1 base at V and 0 bases at J, with 16 bases between.

The CDR3 here is CASSLDTAYQETQYF. The DNA for the CDR3 is TGTGCCAGCAGCTTAGATACAGCGTACCAAGAGACCCAGTACTTC. The chain has TRBV7-9 and TRBJ2-5; D gene uncertain. The CDR3 sequence is 15 residues long. Germline loops: CDR1 SEHNR, CDR2 FQNEAQ (reference sequence). V dropped 1 base and J dropped 0 bases, with 9 bases sitting between them.

This chain links TRBV3-1 with TRBJ2-7; TRBD1 matches at 8 bases. This CDR3 region has 15 residues. The trim removed 0 bases at V and 0 bases at J, leaving 1 base unmatched. Germline loops: CDR1 LGHDT, CDR2 YNNKEL (reference sequence). The CDR3 DNA is TGTGCCAGCAGCCAAGAGGACAGGGACTCCTACGAGCAGTACTTC. Its translation: CASSQEDRDSYEQYF.

This clonotype was found a few times. J is TRBJ2-5 and V is TRBV5-1, with TRBD1 matching over 9 bases. This CDR3 has 16 amino acids. Germline lookup yields CDR1 SGHRS and CDR2 YFSETQ. The V and J ends lost 0 bases and 1 base, in that order; junction bases with no gene match: 4. The CDR3 DNA sequence: TGCGCCAGCAGCTTGGGATCGGGACAGGGCCAAGAGACCCAGTACTTC. Encoded protein: CASSLGSGQGQETQYF.

This clonotype was recorded at least ten times. This sequence joins TRBV15 and TRBJ2-3, with no clear D. Trimming cost V 0 bases and J 7 bases, with 17 bases left between them. CDR1 LNHNV and CDR2 YYDKDF come from the germline V gene (reference sequence). The CDR3 runs to 16 residues. CDR3: CATSRDRALRSNTQYF. The CDR3 DNA is TGTGCCACCAGCAGAGATCGGGCGCTTCGGTCGAATACGCAGTATTTT.

This clonotype has at least ten counts. The chain has TRBV28 and TRBJ1-5; unclear D gene. Germline assignment: CDR1 MDHEN and CDR2 SYDVKM. This CDR3 is built from 16 residues. V lost 2 bases and J 4 bases, leaving 15 bases between the germline ends. The CDR3 nucleotides read TGTGCCAGCAGTTTAGGAGGTTGGAAACTGAATCAGCCCCAGCATTTT. Amino acid sequence: CASSLGGWKLNQPQHF.

This chain joins TRBV28 and TRBJ1-5, with D unresolved. Germline CDR1 and CDR2: MDHEN and SYDVKM. V lost 10 bases, J lost 2 bases, and 9 bases lay in between. This CDR3 has 12 amino acids. CDR3 bases: TGTGCCATGGGGTCTGGCAATCAGCCCCAGCATTTT. It translates to CAMGSGNQPQHF.

This clonotype was recorded at least ten times. V gene TRBV24-1 combines with J gene TRBJ2-2; D is possibly TRBD1 (5 bases). Trimming removed 7 bases at V and 2 bases at J, with 10 bases between. Germline assignment: CDR1 KGHDR and CDR2 SFDVKD. CDR3 size: 14 residues. The CDR3 DNA is TGTGCCACCAGAGACGGACATAACACCGGGGAGCTGTTTTTT. Protein sequence: CATRDGHNTGELFF.

This clonotype was seen ten or more times. The rearrangement joins TRBV4-1 to TRBJ2-5; no clear D. Germline CDR1 and CDR2: MGHRA and YSYEKL. Trimming removed 1 base from V and 1 base from J, with 7 bases in between. The CDR3 has 14 residues. CDR3 protein: CASSQVLGQETQYF. The CDR3, as DNA: TGCGCCAGCAGCCAAGTTTTGGGCCAAGAGACCCAGTACTTC.

This clonotype was seen repeatedly, ten times or more. V is TRBV28 and J is TRBJ1-2; the D gene is possibly TRBD1 (6 bases). The CDR3 contains 14 residues. From germline, CDR1 is MDHEN and CDR2 SYDVKM. The V end lost 4 bases, the J end lost 8 bases, and 17 bases lay between the germline ends. CDR3 DNA: TGTGCCAGCAGTTCTATGGGACAATCGGTCGGCTACACCTTC. It specifies CASSSMGQSVGYTF.